A selection of T cell receptor beta chains follows, all from one sample in a study of cytomegalovirus exposure and HLA in healthy donors. Sequenced by immunoSEQ multiplex PCR; TCRdb stores in-frame clones only, minus some. The profile shows over 150,000 clones, 85% of them singletons. Specimen: PBMCs. Every receptor here comes from a man younger than 30 in good health and CMV-seropositive. The CDR3 runs from the conserved cysteine through the conserved F or W. D genes are given only for firm matches. The listing skips clone size in some rows; elsewhere it reads once, few, many or a size class.

cdr3_aa cdr3_nt v_call d_call clone_size j_call cdr3_length
CATSNQRGYGYTF TGTGCCACCAGCAATCAAAGGGGTTATGGCTACACCTTC TRBV15 - - TRBJ1-2 13
CASSPPGQGDLNTDTQYF TGTGCCAGCAGCCCACCGGGACAGGGGGACCTAAACACAGATACGCAGTATTTT TRBV11-3 TRBD1 few TRBJ2-3 18
CASSPGPTRGLFF TGTGCCAGCAGCCCCGGACCAACCCGGGGGCTGTTTTTT TRBV7-2 - - TRBJ2-2 13
CASSLLHLNTEAFF TGCGCCAGCAGCTTGTTACACCTGAACACTGAAGCTTTCTTT TRBV5-1 - - TRBJ1-1 14
CASSLSRLAGNYEQYF TGTGCCAGCAGTTTATCTCGACTAGCGGGGAACTACGAGCAGTACTTC TRBV27 TRBD2 - TRBJ2-7 16
CATGQGDNYGYTF TGTGCCACCGGACAGGGGGATAACTATGGCTACACCTTC TRBV2 TRBD1 once TRBJ1-2 13
CASSELHRVNYEQYF TGTGCCAGCAGTGAACTTCACAGGGTAAACTACGAGCAGTACTTC TRBV6-1 - - TRBJ2-7 15
CASRYGGTEAFF TGTGCCAGCAGGTATGGCGGCACTGAAGCTTTCTTT TRBV2 - - TRBJ1-1 12
CASSLTKGDRGPETQYF TGTGCCAGCAGCCTTACAAAAGGGGACAGGGGCCCCGAGACCCAGTACTTC TRBV21-1 - - TRBJ2-5 17
CASSLAGEDYNEQFF TGCGCCAGCAGCTTAGCGGGAGAAGACTACAATGAGCAGTTCTTC TRBV5-1 TRBD2 - TRBJ2-1 15
CASSPSGGANVLTF TGTGCCAGCTCACCTTCGGGGGGGGCCAACGTCCTGACTTTC TRBV18 - - TRBJ2-6 14
CASLRTGGERQPQHF TGCGCCAGCCTGCGGACAGGGGGCGAGCGGCAGCCCCAGCATTTT TRBV5-1 TRBD1 - TRBJ1-5 15
CASSLVAAGGPYNEQFF TGCGCCAGCAGCTTGGTTGCAGCGGGGGGGCCCTACAATGAGCAGTTCTTC TRBV5-1 TRBD2 - TRBJ2-1 17
CASSGTGASEAFF TGTGCCAGCAGCGGGACAGGGGCTTCCGAAGCTTTCTTT TRBV7-3 TRBD1 - TRBJ1-1 13
CASSLGTSGQETQYF TGTGCCAGCAGCCTAGGGACTAGCGGGCAAGAGACCCAGTACTTC TRBV7-9 TRBD2 - TRBJ2-5 15
CASSSSGVNEQYF TGTGCCAGCAGTTCCAGCGGGGTTAACGAGCAGTACTTC TRBV27 TRBD2 - TRBJ2-7 13
CASSSAYEQYF TGCGCCAGCAGCTCAGCCTACGAGCAGTACTTC TRBV5-1 - - TRBJ2-7 11
CASRVGSGRDTQYF TGTGCCAGCAGGGTGGGGAGCGGGCGGGATACGCAGTATTTT TRBV28 - - TRBJ2-3 14
CASSLYRERTGELFF TGTGCCAGCAGTTTATACAGGGAGAGGACCGGGGAGCTGTTTTTT TRBV28 - - TRBJ2-2 15
CASREQGPPQHF TGTGCCAGCAGGGAACAGGGTCCGCCCCAGCATTTT TRBV2 - - TRBJ1-5 12
CASSSGQGPYEQYF TGTGCCAGCAGTTCGGGACAGGGGCCCTACGAGCAGTACTTC TRBV27 TRBD1 - TRBJ2-7 14
CASSGTVNTEAFF TGTGCCAGCAGCGGGACAGTGAACACTGAAGCTTTCTTT TRBV13 TRBD1 few TRBJ1-1 13
CASSPGGNSYEQYF TGTGCCAGCAGCCCTGGAGGGAACTCCTACGAGCAGTACTTC TRBV7-3 - - TRBJ2-7 14
CASSQEGNEKLFF TGTGCCAGCAGTCAGGAGGGTAATGAAAAACTGTTTTTT TRBV27 - - TRBJ1-4 13
CASSRGSMNTEAFF TGTGCCAGCAGCCGGGGGAGTATGAACACTGAAGCTTTCTTT TRBV5-6 - - TRBJ1-1 14
CASRLAGKNIQYF TGTGCCAGCAGGCTAGCGGGGAAAAACATTCAGTACTTC TRBV28 TRBD2 few TRBJ2-4 13
CASSSRGNYGYTF TGTGCCAGCAGTTCCCGGGGGAACTATGGCTACACCTTC TRBV27 - - TRBJ1-2 13
CSAGTGNYGYTF TGCAGCGCCGGGACAGGAAACTATGGCTACACCTTC TRBV29-1 TRBD1 - TRBJ1-2 12
CASSLENRATEAFF TGTGCCAGCAGCTTAGAGAACAGGGCAACTGAAGCTTTCTTT TRBV11-3 - - TRBJ1-1 14
CASSDRGMKKLFF TGTGCCAGCAGTGACAGGGGGATGAAAAAACTGTTTTTT TRBV6-1 TRBD1 once TRBJ1-4 13
CASRRGQGAYEQYF TGTGCCAGCAGAAGGGGACAGGGGGCTTACGAGCAGTACTTC TRBV6-5 TRBD1 - TRBJ2-7 14
CASTPGAGGADYGYTF TGTGCCAGCACCCCTGGGGCAGGAGGGGCCGACTATGGCTACACCTTC TRBV21-1 - - TRBJ1-2 16
CATRPGGAYEQYF TGTGCCACACGTCCGGGGGGGGCCTACGAGCAGTACTTC TRBV6-6 TRBD2 - TRBJ2-7 13
CASSSAGGPYEQYF TGTGCCAGCAGTTCAGCGGGAGGGCCGTACGAGCAGTACTTC TRBV27 TRBD2 - TRBJ2-7 14
CASSFEGVSNQPQHF TGTGCCAGCAGCTTCGAGGGCGTTAGCAATCAGCCCCAGCATTTT TRBV5-8 - - TRBJ1-5 15
CASSYGGRGAGEQFF TGTGCCAGCAGTTATGGGGGCAGGGGTGCCGGGGAGCAGTTCTTC TRBV27 - - TRBJ2-1 15
CASSEALRTQYF TGTGCCAGCAGTGAAGCCCTAAGGACCCAGTACTTC TRBV2 - - TRBJ2-5 12
CTSSQSTLLRDSFYEQYF TGCACCAGCAGCCAAAGTACCCTTCTCCGGGACAGCTTCTACGAGCAGTACTTC TRBV1 - - TRBJ2-7 18
CASSPGLAGNTDTQYF TGTGCCAGCAGCCCGGGGCTAGCGGGGAACACAGATACGCAGTATTTT TRBV5-4 TRBD2 - TRBJ2-3 16
CASSLSRFVHNSPLHF TGTGCCAGCAGCTTATCGAGGTTCGTCCATAATTCACCCCTCCACTTT TRBV7-2 - - TRBJ1-6 16
CATSRTPQGLTYEQYF TGTGCCACCAGCAGAACGCCCCAGGGACTTACCTACGAGCAGTACTTC TRBV15 - once TRBJ2-7 16
CASTPTTDTQYF TGTGCCAGCACCCCAACAACAGATACGCAGTATTTT TRBV28 - - TRBJ2-3 12
CASWGSSGRSPSTDTQYF TGTGCCAGCTGGGGGAGTAGCGGGAGATCCCCTTCCACAGATACGCAGTATTTT TRBV2 TRBD2 - TRBJ2-3 18
CASSSRTSGGLLYEQYF TGTGCCAGCAGTTCTCGGACTAGCGGGGGCCTTCTCTACGAGCAGTACTTC TRBV27 TRBD2 - TRBJ2-7 17
CAWSWGLGEAFF TGTGCCTGGAGTTGGGGGCTCGGTGAAGCTTTCTTT TRBV30 - - TRBJ1-1 12
CAWSGGLHGETQYF TGTGCCTGGAGTGGGGGACTCCACGGGGAGACCCAGTACTTC TRBV30 - - TRBJ2-5 14
CASSLSTAVGNYGYTF TGCGCCAGCAGCTTGTCGACTGCGGTTGGGAACTATGGCTACACCTTC TRBV5-1 - - TRBJ1-2 16
CASSFTGQGATEAFF TGCGCCAGCAGCTTTACGGGACAGGGGGCCACTGAAGCTTTCTTT TRBV5-1 TRBD1 - TRBJ1-1 15
CASSLGGVTEAFF TGCGCCAGCAGCCTTGGAGGGGTCACTGAAGCTTTCTTT TRBV5-1 - - TRBJ1-1 13